This T cell receptor beta chain derives from a study of blood T cells in healthy people across ages. Overall study results and limits: Long-lived donors exceeded aged donors in naive CD4+ cells and diversity.

This clonotype has ten or more counts. Its antigen is undetermined. The CDR3 is made up of 13 amino acids. Trimming shortened V by 5 bases and J by 4 bases, and 9 bases separated the two germline ends. Germline V gene lookup returns CDR1 SGHTA and CDR2 FQGNSA. Then a second PCR, running roughly 7 to 11 cycles, was carried out with a sample-barcoded 5' primer and a J-beta primer mix. One entry per CDR3 protein results from TCRdb running MiXCR on the 5' RACE reads. In the table there are over 1,500,000 distinct CDR3 sequences, 40% to 55% of which are singletons. The sequence derives from a woman between 40 and 50 years old in good health. The sequenced sample was blood. The rearrangement uses TRBV7-2 and TRBJ1-5; D unresolved. The CDR3 coding sequence is TGTGCCAGCAGCGGTCAAGCAAATCAGCCCCAGCATTTT. Translated, it gives CASSGQANQPQHF.